The clone carrying this TCR beta chain was seen ten or more times. The antigen is undetermined. This specimen includes other DNA sequences encoding the same CDR3. These data belong to a study of beta chain features in type 1 diabetes. The entirety of the isolated RNA underwent reverse transcription, so expressed TCRB transcripts were sequenced. This table comes from immunoSEQ multiplex PCR, and its TCRdb copy is limited to in-frame clones, with some not included. Among more than 300,000 clones listed, over 8.5% were seen once. Between the trimmed V and J ends, which lost 3 bases and 2 bases, there was a span of 5 bases. The germline V gene has CDR1 MNHEY and CDR2 SMNVEV (reference sequence). The length of the CDR3 is 13 residues. Study outcomes and limitations: Significant though moderate, a shortening of TCRB CDR3s appeared in all four CD4+ subsets of Type 1 diabetes patients. VDJ junctions from type 1 diabetes patients carried fewer insertions and larger deletions.

The sequence was obtained from a man aged 25-45 years with type 1 diabetes. V is TRBV27 and J is TRBJ1-3, with D uncertain. Sequencing used central memory CD4+ T cells from blood. Here the CDR3 reads CASSLSPGNTIYF. The DNA of the CDR3 is TGTGCCAGCAGTTTGTCACCTGGAAACACCATATATTTT.